The 22 T cell receptor beta chains reported below all come from one sample, sequenced in a study of blood T cell repertoires in COVID-19. The assay was immunoSEQ multiplex PCR, and TCRdb's table has in-frame clones only and misses some. The top ten clones hold 3.5% of a sample with over 90,000 clones, 89% of them seen once. The specimen sequenced was peripheral blood. Receptors were obtained from a woman between 55 and 75 years old with acute or convalescent COVID-19.

J is TRBJ2-3 and V is TRBV10-3; 9 nucleotides align to TRBD2. The CDR3 has 16 residues. The germline V gene has CDR1 ENHRY and CDR2 SYGVKD. Trimming took 3 bases from V and 3 from J; bases not matched to a gene: 7. CDR3 loop: CAISELREGFTDTQYF. The CDR3 nucleotides read TGTGCCATCAGTGAATTGCGGGAGGGGTTTACAGATACGCAGTATTTT.

This chain uses TRBV11-2 with TRBJ1-2; D might be TRBD1 (5 bases). Germline V gives CDR1 SGHAT, CDR2 FQNNGV. Trimming shortened V by 5 bases and J by 8 bases, and 15 bases separated the two germline ends. The CDR3 is 13 residues long. The CDR3 DNA is TGTGCCAGCAGCACCCGGGGGGTTTGGGGCTACACCTTC. Protein: CASSTRGVWGYTF. The full variable domain, rest sourced from reference TRBV11-2 and TRBJ1-2, is EAGVAQSPRYKIIEKRQSVAFWCNPISGHATLYWYQQILGQGPKLLIQFQNNGVVDDSQLPKDRFSAERLKGVDSTLKIQPAKLEDSAVYLCASSTRGVWGYTFGSGTRLTVV.

The CDR3 loop is CASSFQRGRETQYF. The CDR3 coding sequence is TGTGCCAGCAGCTTCCAGCGGGGGCGGGAGACCCAGTACTTC. V usage is TRBV7-9 and J usage is TRBJ2-5, with 8 nucleotides matching TRBD2. Trimming at V came to 3 bases and at J to 5 bases, leaving 5 bases not matched to a gene. The CDR3 totals 14 residues. The germline CDR1 and CDR2 sequences are SEHNR and FQNEAQ (reference sequence).

The CDR3 nucleotides are TGTGCCAGTAGTAAAATGCGGAACACCGGGGAGCTGTTTTTT. This codes for CASSKMRNTGELFF. V is TRBV19 and J is TRBJ2-2, with no clear D. Germline CDR1 LNHDA, CDR2 SQIVND (reference sequence). Trimming removed 4 bases at V and 1 base at J, with 7 bases between. The CDR3 length is 14 residues.

The V gene is TRBV4-2, the J gene TRBJ1-2; the D gene is possibly TRBD1 (5 bases). The CDR3 loop spans 16 amino acids. The V gene lost 0 bases and the J gene lost 4 bases, with 15 bases spanning the gap. The germline V gene has CDR1 LGHNA and CDR2 YNFKEQ. The CDR3: CASSQDRVRAFYGYTF. The CDR3 region has the DNA TGTGCCAGCAGCCAAGACAGGGTAAGAGCTTTCTATGGCTACACCTTC.

This chain uses TRBV5-1 with TRBJ2-7; 14 nucleotides match TRBD2. Germline CDR1 and CDR2: SGHRS and YFSETQ. Unmatched junction bases numbered 6, after V lost 2 bases and J lost 2 bases. The CDR3 contains 17 residues. The CDR3 DNA sequence: TGCGCCAGCAGCTTCGGACTAGCGGGAGGCATCCCCTACGAGCAGTACTTC. As protein: CASSFGLAGGIPYEQYF.

The chain links TRBV5-1 to TRBJ2-3; 7 positions match TRBD2. From germline, CDR1 is SGHRS and CDR2 YFSETQ. This CDR3 contains 15 residues. The trim removed 4 bases at V and 0 bases at J, leaving 5 bases unmatched. The CDR3 nucleotides read TGCGCCAGCAGCCTAGCGGAGTCTAGCACAGATACGCAGTATTTT. Its translation: CASSLAESSTDTQYF.

The table lists this clone with a count of one. The V and J genes are TRBV6-5 and TRBJ1-1; D is unresolved. Germline values: CDR1 MNHEY, CDR2 SVGAGI. The CDR3 contains 13 residues. The germline V and J ends were trimmed by 4 bases and 5 bases, with 11 bases remaining between them. The CDR3 is CASSFTLRTEAFF. CDR3 nucleotide sequence: TGTGCCAGCAGTTTTACCTTGCGGACTGAAGCTTTCTTT.

The chain is built from TRBV28 and TRBJ1-5; the match to TRBD1 covers 9 bases. CDR1 is MDHEN and CDR2 is SYDVKM in the germline V gene. There are 18 residues in the CDR3. J was trimmed by 2 bases and V by 2 bases; bases with no gene match: 10. In nucleotides, the CDR3 is TGTGCCAGCAGTTTACGACAGGGGGGGACTTTCGGCAATCAGCCCCAGCATTTT. Residues: CASSLRQGGTFGNQPQHF.

The chain has TRBV18 and TRBJ1-1; 7 bases are a match to TRBD1. The junction had 7 bases not matched to a gene; V was cut back by 3 bases and J by 6 bases. Germline loops: CDR1 KGHSH, CDR2 LQKENI. The CDR3 runs 14 residues. The DNA for the CDR3 is TGTGCCAGCTCACCGCAAACAGGGGTCGCTGAAGCTTTCTTT. It is translated as CASSPQTGVAEAFF.

The chain employs TRBV11-2 and TRBJ2-1; 11 bases map to TRBD2. From germline, CDR1 is SGHAT and CDR2 FQNNGV. With V trimmed by 11 bases and J by 0 bases, 9 bases remained unmatched. The CDR3 is 16 residues long. The CDR3 DNA reads as TGTGCCTCAGCCCGACTAGCGGGAATCTCCTACAATGAGCAGTTCTTC. This codes for CASARLAGISYNEQFF.

The chain combines TRBV24-1 with TRBJ2-1; perhaps TRBD2 as D (6 bases). There are 16 residues in the CDR3. The germline V gene has CDR1 KGHDR and CDR2 SFDVKD. Trimming pared 1 base from V and 2 bases from J, leaving 11 bases between. The CDR3 is CATSDFTSSAYNEQFF. CDR3 sequence (DNA): TGTGCCACCAGTGATTTTACTAGCAGTGCCTACAATGAGCAGTTCTTC.

This clone was recorded only once. V and J are TRBV24-1 and TRBJ2-5, with D perhaps TRBD1 (5 bases). There are 17 residues in the CDR3. Germline CDR1 KGHDR, CDR2 SFDVKD. Trimming removed 8 bases at V and 4 bases at J, with 25 bases between. The CDR3 sequence is CATTRARLPNPGETQYF. CDR3 nucleotide sequence: TGTGCCACCACCAGGGCGCGGCTACCTAACCCTGGAGAGACCCAGTACTTC.

The chain couples TRBV5-1 to TRBJ1-1; TRBD1 is a possible D gene (5 bases). Per germline, CDR1 SGHRS and CDR2 YFSETQ. The CDR3 is 17 residues long. The germline V and J ends were trimmed by 5 bases and 0 bases, with 20 bases remaining between them. The CDR3 region is CASSSLDSLLMNTEAFF. For the CDR3, the DNA is TGCGCCAGCAGTTCCCTCGACAGTCTCCTCATGAACACTGAAGCTTTCTTT.

The chain combines TRBV24-1 with TRBJ2-5, with 10 bases identical to TRBD2. The germline CDR1 and CDR2 sequences are KGHDR and SFDVKD. V dropped 5 bases and J dropped 3; count of bases not matched to a gene: 8. The CDR3 runs 16 residues. The CDR3 bases are TGTGCCACCAGTGGTTCTAGCGGGAGTGGGGAAGAGACCCAGTACTTC. Translation gives CATSGSSGSGEETQYF.

J is TRBJ1-1 and V is TRBV25-1; 7 bases align to TRBD1. This CDR3 region has 16 residues. V lost 3 bases to trimming and J lost 4 bases; unmatched junction nucleotides: 11. Germline V gene sequence: CDR1 MGHDK, CDR2 SYGVNS. The DNA of the CDR3 is TGTGCCAGCAGTGATGCCAGGACAGGCCGGGGCACTGAAGCTTTCTTT. Amino acid sequence: CASSDARTGRGTEAFF.

V usage is TRBV6-5 and J usage is TRBJ1-2; tentative D call: TRBD1 (6 bases). Germline loops: CDR1 MNHEY, CDR2 SVGAGI. V was clipped by 5 bases and J by 6 bases, with 13 bases between them. The CDR3 sequence is 13 residues long. CDR3 coding DNA: TGTGCCAGCAGTCTGACAGGTACAGATGGCTACACCTTC. Its protein product is CASSLTGTDGYTF.

V gene TRBV19 combines with J gene TRBJ1-1, with D uncertain. This CDR3 spans 13 amino acids. Germline V gene lookup returns CDR1 LNHDA and CDR2 SQIVND (reference sequence). Trimming took 1 base from V and 3 from J, leaving 6 bases between them. CDR3 amino acids: CASSIGAYTEAFF. CDR3 bases: TGTGCCAGTAGTATAGGGGCCTACACTGAAGCTTTCTTT.

The V gene is TRBV18, the J gene TRBJ2-5, with TRBD2 identical over 8 bases. CDR3 length: 13 residues. Germline V gene sequence: CDR1 KGHSH, CDR2 LQKENI. The V and J ends lost 8 bases and 3 bases, in that order; junction bases with no gene match: 5. CDR3 nucleotide sequence: TGTGCCAGCACGTCCGGGGGGGAAGAGACCCAGTACTTC. Its translation: CASTSGGEETQYF.

The V call is TRBV28, the J call TRBJ1-1, with D hard to call. CDR3 size: 15 residues. CDR1 is MDHEN and CDR2 is SYDVKM in the germline V gene. The ends were cut back, 5 bases at V and 0 bases at J, with 13 bases in the middle. The CDR3 sequence: CASSPPGYLNTEAFF. The CDR3 DNA reads TGTGCCAGCAGTCCGCCAGGTTATCTGAACACTGAAGCTTTCTTT.

The chain uses TRBV6-1 and TRBJ1-2; D is ambiguous. Trimming took 0 bases from V and 8 from J, leaving 16 bases between them. Germline CDR1 MNHNS, CDR2 SASEGT. This CDR3 is 15 amino acids long. This CDR3 is CASSEALQQFRGYTF. CDR3 sequence (DNA): TGTGCCAGCAGTGAAGCGCTTCAACAGTTCCGAGGCTACACCTTC.

This sequence joins TRBV6-5 and TRBJ1-2; 7 bases agree with TRBD1. The CDR3 length is 13 residues. Per germline, CDR1 MNHEY and CDR2 SVGAGI. V dropped 6 bases and J dropped 5; count of bases not matched to a gene: 6. The CDR3 DNA is TGTGCCAGCAGGGGGGACAGTGGATATGGCTACACCTTC. The encoded protein is CASRGDSGYGYTF.